This TCR beta chain is from a study of blood T cell repertoires in COVID-19. Study at large: Acute and convalescent COVID-19 specimens originated in the United States, Italy and Spain. T cells, B-cell-depleted T cells, or PBMCs supplied cDNA or gDNA.

The V gene end was trimmed by 4 bases and the J gene end by 1 base; junction bases not matched to a gene: 10. Germline assignment: CDR1 SGDLS and CDR2 YYNGEE. This CDR3 is built from 16 residues. Only in-frame clones appear in the TCRdb table, and some are missing; sequencing was by immunoSEQ multiplex PCR. The table lists about 130,000 clones, about 79% of them singletons. The material sequenced was peripheral blood. This sequence originates from a man aged 40-55 years with active or convalescent COVID-19. The J gene is TRBJ1-1, the V gene TRBV9, with TRBD1 matching 7 bases. The DNA of the CDR3 is TGTGCCAGCAGCCCCCGAACCGGGACAGCGAACACTGAAGCTTTCTTT. This gives the protein CASSPRTGTANTEAFF.